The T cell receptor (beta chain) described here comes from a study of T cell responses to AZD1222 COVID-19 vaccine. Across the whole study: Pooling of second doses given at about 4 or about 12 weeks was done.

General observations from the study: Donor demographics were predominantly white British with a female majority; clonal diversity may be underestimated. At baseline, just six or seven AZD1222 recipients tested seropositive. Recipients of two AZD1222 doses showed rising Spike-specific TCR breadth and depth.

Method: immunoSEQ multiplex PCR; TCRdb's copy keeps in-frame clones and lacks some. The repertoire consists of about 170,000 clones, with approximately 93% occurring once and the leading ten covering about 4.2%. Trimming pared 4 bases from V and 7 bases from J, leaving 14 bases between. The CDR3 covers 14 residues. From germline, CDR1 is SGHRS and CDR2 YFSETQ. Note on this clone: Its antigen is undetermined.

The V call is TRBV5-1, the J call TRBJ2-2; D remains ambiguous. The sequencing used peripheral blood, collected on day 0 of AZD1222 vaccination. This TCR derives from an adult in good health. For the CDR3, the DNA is TGCGCCAGCAGCATAAAATTGGACGGCGGGGAGCTGTTTTTT. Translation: CASSIKLDGGELFF.